These 12 T cell receptor beta chains share one sample of origin, sequenced in a study of shared clonotypes between healthy human individuals. Profiling relied on immunoSEQ multiplex PCR, and the TCRdb table lists in-frame clones only, not all of them. The table records some 2.1 million clones, approximately 94% of them present only once. CD45RO negativity and positive selection for CCR7 defined naive CD8 cells, a population that excluded terminally differentiated effector memory CD45RA+ cells. The sequenced sample consisted of naive CD8+ T cells sorted from blood. Receptors originate from a young man in good health.

This clone was recorded once. This sequence joins TRBV9 and TRBJ2-7; D is unclear. V lost 4 bases, J lost 6 bases, and 11 bases lay in between. The CDR3 has 12 amino acids. CDR1 and CDR2 (germline): SGDLS, YYNGEE. The CDR3 DNA reads as TGTGCCAGCAGCTCCTCTCTGGGCGAGCAGTACTTC. Protein product: CASSSSLGEQYF.

V gene TRBV6-5 combines with J gene TRBJ2-7; D is possibly TRBD2 (5 bases). The CDR3 length is 15 residues. Germline V gene sequence: CDR1 MNHEY, CDR2 SVGAGI. Trimming pared 6 bases from V and 6 bases from J, leaving 21 bases between. CDR3 DNA: TGTGCCAGCAGCCGCCCCCCCTCGGGATTTGGCGAGCAGTACTTC. Amino acids: CASSRPPSGFGEQYF.

Turning to this clone: This sample also contains other DNA sequences that code for the same CDR3. The chain joins TRBV7-6 to TRBJ1-1; 7 nucleotides agree with TRBD1. The CDR3 runs 15 residues. Germline CDR1 SGHVS, CDR2 FNYEAQ. J gave up 4 bases and V 1 base, and 6 bases lay outside the gene matches. The CDR3 region has the DNA TGTGCCAGCAGCTTAGATAGGGGGCCTGGCACTGAAGCTTTCTTT. This translates into CASSLDRGPGTEAFF.

About this clone: Other DNA sequences within the sample encode an identical CDR3. The chain carries TRBV7-9 and TRBJ1-4, with no clear D. Trimming removed 1 base from V and 7 bases from J, with 4 bases in between. Germline CDR1 and CDR2: SEHNR and FQNEAQ (reference sequence). The CDR3 length is 12 residues. The CDR3 nucleotides are TGTGCCAGCAGCTTAGGCGGTGAAAAACTGTTTTTT. Its translation is CASSLGGEKLFF. Looking up the rest from reference TRBV7-9 and TRBJ1-4 gives the full variable domain: DTGVSQNPRHKITKRGQNVTFRCDPISEHNRLYWYRQTLGQGPEFLTYFQNEAQLEKSRLLSDRFSAERPKGSFSTLEIQRTEQGDSAMYLCASSLGGEKLFFGSGTQLSVL.

The chain joins TRBV4-2 to TRBJ2-7, with TRBD2 as a possible D gene (6 bases). V shed 0 bases and J shed 4 bases, with 13 bases lying between them. The CDR3 sequence is 15 residues long. Germline assignment: CDR1 LGHNA and CDR2 YNFKEQ. CDR3 amino acids: CASSQDPGSGYEQYF. DNA of the CDR3: TGTGCCAGCAGCCAAGATCCGGGGAGCGGGTACGAGCAGTACTTC.

V usage is TRBV18 and J usage is TRBJ2-7; no definite D call. Trimming left V 3 bases short and J 6 bases short, with 9 bases between. Germline CDR1 is KGHSH and CDR2 is LQKENI. This CDR3 is built from 12 residues. The CDR3 is CASSPDGGEQYF. The CDR3 DNA reads as TGTGCCAGCTCACCGGACGGCGGCGAGCAGTACTTC.

The V call is TRBV27, the J call TRBJ2-5, with D unclear. Trimming cost V 2 bases and J 5 bases, with 12 bases left between them. In germline, CDR1 is MNHEY, CDR2 SMNVEV (reference sequence). CDR3 length: 14 amino acids. Here the CDR3 DNA reads TGTGCCAGCAGTTTACAACCACTCCGCGAGACCCAGTACTTC. This encodes CASSLQPLRETQYF.

This clone was picked up one time. The chain uses TRBV13 and TRBJ2-2, with D perhaps given as TRBD1 or TRBD2 (5 bases each). The CDR3 has 16 residues. From germline, CDR1 is PRHDT and CDR2 FYEKMQ (reference sequence). Between the trimmed V and J ends, which lost 2 bases and 6 bases, there was a span of 16 bases. The CDR3 region is CASSLPFEGRAGELFF. CDR3 coding DNA: TGTGCCAGCAGCTTACCGTTCGAGGGACGGGCCGGGGAGCTGTTTTTT.

The chain uses TRBV28 and TRBJ1-1; D is unresolved. V was trimmed by 6 bases and J by 4 bases, leaving 18 bases between them. This CDR3 spans 15 amino acids. Germline lookup yields CDR1 MDHEN and CDR2 SYDVKM. The CDR3 DNA follows: TGTGCCAGCAGGGGTTTATTCCCTGAGGGCACTGAAGCTTTCTTT. Its protein product is CASRGLFPEGTEAFF.

This sequence joins TRBV6-5 and TRBJ2-1; 9 bases line up with TRBD2. Per the germline V gene, CDR1 is MNHEY and CDR2 is SVGAGI. The V and J ends lost 6 bases and 5 bases, in that order; junction bases with no gene match: 8. CDR3 length: 15 amino acids. The CDR3 here is CASSLAGAPNNEQFF. In DNA, the CDR3 is TGTGCCAGCAGCTTAGCGGGGGCCCCTAACAATGAGCAGTTCTTC.

The chain carries TRBV30 and TRBJ2-7; tentatively, D is TRBD2 (5 bases). With 1 base removed from V and 2 bases from J, the gap between germline ends came to 12 bases. Looked up from germline, CDR1 is GTSNPN and CDR2 is SVGIG (reference sequence). The CDR3 extends over 14 amino acids. The CDR3 protein is CAWSDRGWPYEQYF. CDR3 nucleotide sequence: TGTGCCTGGAGTGATCGAGGGTGGCCCTACGAGCAGTACTTC.

CDR3 coding DNA: TGTGCCAGCTCATCGACGAGCGGGAGTCAAGAGACCCAGTACTTC. Translated: CASSSTSGSQETQYF. This chain uses TRBV18 with TRBJ2-5; 8 bases align to TRBD2. J was trimmed by 2 bases and V by 5 bases; bases with no gene match: 7. This CDR3 has 15 amino acids. CDR1 and CDR2 from the germline V gene are KGHSH and LQKENI. The variable domain in full, completed from reference TRBV18 and TRBJ2-5, reads NAGVMQNPRHLVRRRGQEARLRCSPMKGHSHVYWYRQLPEEGLKFMVYLQKENIIDESGMPKERFSAEFPKEGPSILRIQQVVRGDSAAYFCASSSTSGSQETQYFGPGTRLLVL.